This passage covers 30 T cell receptor beta chains from one sample sequenced in a study of T cell clonality in common variable immunodeficiency. Produced via immunoSEQ multiplex PCR; TCRdb's table is partial and in-frame only. The table records under 45,000 clones without singletons, the ten largest covering about 9.9%. Sequencing was carried out using peripheral blood mononuclear cells. These receptor sequences come from a person aged 18 to 75 in good health.

This clone was seen repeatedly, ten times or more. The part of the CDR3 DNA that was read is TGCGCCAGCAGCTTGGGGGACAGTTACAATGAAAAA. As protein: CASSLGDSYNEK. The entire CDR3 is CASSLGDSYNEKLFF. This chain connects TRBV5-1 to TRBJ1-4; 7 bases line up with TRBD1. Read sequence stops 3 residues before the CDR3 end, and the germline J gene provides the missing end. J gave up 5 bases and V 0 bases, and 4 bases lay outside the gene matches. Germline V gene sequence: CDR1 SGHRS, CDR2 YFSETQ. The CDR3 spans 15 residues.

This clone was recorded at least ten times. Read coverage stops 3 residues before the CDR3 terminus; the germline J gene supplies the remainder. V and J are TRBV5-1 and TRBJ2-2; D is uncertain. Trimming cost V 5 bases and J 4 bases, with 12 bases left between them. The CDR3 is made up of 14 amino acids. In germline, CDR1 is SGHRS, CDR2 YFSETQ. The CDR3 region is CASRKDLGTGELFF. The sequenced CDR3 bases are TGCGCCAGCAGAAAAGACTTGGGCACCGGGGAG.

This clone was observed at least ten times. The read ends 3 residues shy of where the CDR3 ends; the end is completed using the germline J gene. Other DNA sequences in the same sample also yield this CDR3. The chain recombines TRBV2 with TRBJ1-3, with TRBD1 matching over 9 bases. V lost 6 bases to trimming and J lost 5 bases; unmatched junction nucleotides: 5. There are 14 residues in the CDR3. Per the germline V gene, CDR1 is SNHLY and CDR2 is FYNNEI. The CDR3 reads CASSRDRERNTIYF. The covered CDR3 bases are TGTGCCAGCAGCCGGGACAGGGAAAGAAACACC.

In this sample, this clone is large. With the read ending 3 residues before the CDR3 end, the germline J gene is used to fill in that end. The chain is built from TRBV6-1 and TRBJ2-4; tentatively, D is TRBD2 (6 bases). The CDR3 loop spans 11 amino acids. Looked up from germline, CDR1 is MNHNS and CDR2 is SASEGT. The CDR3 DNA, read in part, is TGTGCCAGCAGTGAAGCGACTAGT. Encoded protein: CASSEATS. The complete CDR3 sequence is CASSEATSQYF.

In its sample, this clone was seen many times. The read finishes 3 residues shy of the CDR3 end, and the germline J gene is used to complete it. This chain links TRBV19 with TRBJ2-5; TRBD1 might be the D (5 bases). V was cut by 8 bases and J by 3 bases, with 10 bases left in between. Germline CDR1 reads LNHDA; CDR2 reads SQIVND (reference sequence). The CDR3 has 12 residues. CDR3 bases read: TGTGCCAGTGGGGCAGGGAAAGAGACC. Residues: CASGAGKET. The whole CDR3 protein reads CASGAGKETQYF.

For this clone: The sequence runs out 3 residues before the end of the CDR3; the remainder is reconstructed from the germline J gene. The gene calls are TRBV19 and TRBJ1-2, with 7 positions matching TRBD1. The CDR3 length is 18 residues. The germline V gene encodes CDR1 LNHDA and CDR2 SQIVND (reference sequence). CDR3 bases read: TGTGCCAGTAGTATAGGCACAGGGGCTATGAGCTCCTACAATGAC. Translation: CASSIGTGAMSSYND. In full, the CDR3 is CASSIGTGAMSSYNDYTF.

This clone was counted between two and nine times. The read comes to an end 3 residues before the CDR3 does, leaving the germline J gene to fill in the end. This chain uses TRBV19 with TRBJ2-3; tentatively, D is TRBD1 (5 bases). The germline V gene has CDR1 LNHDA and CDR2 SQIVND (reference sequence). The CDR3 consists of 13 residues. The CDR3 is CASSRERRQPQYF. The CDR3 DNA, read in part, is TGTGCCAGTAGCAGGGAAAGGCGTCAGCCG.

This clone has a count of ten or more. The read terminates 3 residues ahead of where the CDR3 ends, so the germline J gene completes it. This rearrangement joins TRBV4-1 to TRBJ2-7; D possibly corresponds to TRBD2 (6 bases). V was clipped by 4 bases and J by 0 bases, with 7 bases between them. CDR3 size: 13 residues. Per germline, CDR1 MGHRA and CDR2 YSYEKL. The sequenced CDR3 bases are TGCGCCAGCAGCCTTAGCGGCTCCTACGAG. It encodes CASSLSGSYE. The whole CDR3 sequence reads CASSLSGSYEQYF.

Points on this clone: The CDR3 end lies 3 residues beyond the end of the read and is filled in from the germline J gene. V is TRBV7-9 and J is TRBJ1-2, with D unclear. CDR3 length: 12 amino acids. From germline, CDR1 is SEHNR and CDR2 FQNEAQ (reference sequence). The part of the CDR3 DNA that was read is TGTGCCAGCAGCTTAGAGGAGACTCAC. Residues: CASSLEETH. The full CDR3 protein is CASSLEETHYTF.

This clone was counted at least ten times. The read falls 3 residues short of the CDR3 end, and the missing part is taken from the germline J gene. This chain uses TRBV5-1 with TRBJ1-6; D is unclear. The V gene's germline CDR1 is SGHRS and CDR2 YFSETQ. CDR3 size: 18 residues. The ends were cut back, 0 bases at V and 0 bases at J, with 13 bases in the middle. CDR3 residues: CASSLGTADLSYNSPLHF. The sequenced part of the CDR3 DNA is TGCGCCAGCAGCTTGGGTACCGCAGATCTCTCCTATAATTCACCC.

This clone appeared many times. Read sequence stops 3 residues before the CDR3 end, and the germline J gene provides the missing end. The rearrangement uses TRBV28 and TRBJ2-3; no definite D call. The CDR3 totals 13 residues. CDR1 is MDHEN, CDR2 SYDVKM, per germline. V was clipped by 2 bases and J by 3 bases, with 6 bases between them. CDR3 bases read: TGTGCCAGCAGTTTACCTCAGACAGATACG. Protein: CASSLPQTDT. The entire CDR3 protein reads CASSLPQTDTQYF.

In its sample, this clone was seen a few times. With the read ending 3 residues before the CDR3 end, the germline J gene is used to fill in that end. This chain uses TRBV30 with TRBJ1-1, with TRBD1 matching over 7 bases. CDR1 is GTSNPN, CDR2 SVGIG, per germline (reference sequence). The CDR3 runs to 13 residues. CDR3 protein: CASTPGQEFLAFF. The sequenced CDR3 bases are TGTGCTAGTACCCCCGGACAGGAGTTTCTA.

There are many counts of this clone. The read finishes 3 residues shy of the CDR3 end, and the germline J gene is used to complete it. The gene calls are TRBV30 and TRBJ1-3, with TRBD1 identical over 10 bases. The ends lost 5 bases at V and 4 bases at J; junction bases unmatched: 11. This CDR3 contains 16 residues. Germline-derived CDR1 and CDR2 are GTSNPN and SVGIG (reference sequence). Here the CDR3 reads CAWGTGDRGAGNTIYF. Partial CDR3 DNA: TGTGCCTGGGGAACCGGGGACAGGGGAGCAGGAAACACC.

This clone occurred many times. The DNA ends 3 residues before the CDR3 does, and the rest of the CDR3 is filled in from the germline J gene. The gene calls are TRBV10-1 and TRBJ1-1; no reliable D call. Deletions cut 8 bases from V and 1 base from J, with 11 bases between. The germline V gene encodes CDR1 WNHNN and CDR2 SYGVQD (reference sequence). This CDR3 has 13 amino acids. The CDR3 region is CASSHNRNTEAFF. CDR3 DNA (partial): TGCGCCAGCTCTCATAACAGGAACACTGAA.

This clone was picked up many times. Read coverage stops 3 residues before the CDR3 terminus; the germline J gene supplies the remainder. The J gene is TRBJ2-1, the V gene TRBV5-5, with 8 bases matching TRBD2. Trimming removed 4 bases from V and 8 bases from J; junction bases left unmatched: 8. Germline lookup yields CDR1 SGHKS and CDR2 YYEKEE (reference sequence). There are 14 residues in the CDR3. This CDR3 reads CASSLEAGVYEQFF. CDR3 DNA (partial): TGTGCCAGCAGCCTTGAAGCGGGAGTATATGAG. The full variable domain, completed using reference TRBV5-5 and TRBJ2-1, is DAGVTQSPTHLIKTRGQQVTLRCSPISGHKSVSWYQQVLGQGPQFIFQYYEKEERGRGNFPDRFSARQFPNYSSELNVNALLLGDSALYLCASSLEAGVYEQFFGPGTRLTVL.

This clone appeared many times. The read is 3 residues too short to cover the CDR3 end, so that end is filled in from the germline J gene. The chain links TRBV28 to TRBJ1-5; TRBD1 is a possible D gene (6 bases). The CDR3 length is 17 residues. Germline CDR1 reads MDHEN; CDR2 reads SYDVKM. Trimming removed 4 bases at V and 4 bases at J, with 20 bases between. Here the CDR3 reads CASSSPIGTTGNQPQHF. The sequenced CDR3 bases are TGTGCCAGCAGTTCCCCCATCGGGACAACTGGGAATCAGCCC. The full variable domain, its missing parts supplied by reference TRBV28 and TRBJ1-5, is DVKVTQSSRYLVKRTGEKVFLECVQDMDHENMFWYRQDPGLGLRLIYFSYDVKMKEKGDIPEGYSVSREKKERFSLILESASTNQTSMYLCASSSPIGTTGNQPQHFGDGTRLSIL.

This clone showed up many times. The read finishes 3 residues shy of the CDR3 end, and the germline J gene is used to complete it. The chain has TRBV7-9 and TRBJ2-1; TRBD2 matches at 10 bases. The CDR3 loop spans 15 amino acids. Germline V gives CDR1 SEHNR, CDR2 FQNEAQ (reference sequence). V shed 8 bases, J shed 6 bases, and the junction held 10 bases outside the gene matches. The CDR3 sequence is CASGGSGRAGNEQFF. The DNA read from the CDR3 is TGTGCCAGCGGGGGGAGCGGGAGGGCGGGCAATGAG.

Ten or more counts support this clone. The observed sequence ends 3 residues before the CDR3 terminus, with the missing tail filled in from the germline J gene. This sequence joins TRBV30 and TRBJ2-3, with D uncertain. The V gene's germline CDR1 is GTSNPN and CDR2 SVGIG (reference sequence). The CDR3 has 11 residues. The V and J ends lost 2 bases and 6 bases respectively, with 6 bases between them. This chain's CDR3 is CAWSYLDTQYF. The sequenced part of the CDR3 DNA is TGTGCCTGGAGTTATCTGGATACG. Together with reference TRBV30 and TRBJ2-3, the CDR3 gives the full variable domain: SQTIHQWPATLVQPVGSPLSLECTVEGTSNPNLYWYRQAAGRGLQLLFYSVGIGQISSEVPQNLSASRPQDRQFILSSKKLLLSDSGFYLCAWSYLDTQYFGPGTRLTVL.

This clone came up many times. The read terminates 3 residues before the CDR3 end, so the remaining end is supplied by the germline J gene. This sequence joins TRBV5-1 and TRBJ2-2, with D perhaps matching TRBD2 (5 bases). From germline, CDR1 is SGHRS and CDR2 YFSETQ. This CDR3 has 12 amino acids. CDR3 region: CASSSGNEKLFF. CDR3 DNA (partial): TGCGCCAGCAGCTCGGGGAATGAAAAG.

There are many counts of this clone. The read is 3 residues too short to cover the CDR3 end, so that end is filled in from the germline J gene. The rearrangement uses TRBV30 and TRBJ1-6, with no clear D. CDR1 is GTSNPN and CDR2 is SVGIG in the germline V gene (reference sequence). Trimming cost V 1 base and J 8 bases, with 9 bases left between them. This CDR3 comprises 13 residues. CDR3 residues: CAWSGQQDSPLHF. The sequenced part of the CDR3 DNA is TGTGCCTGGAGTGGGCAACAAGATTCACCC. Variable domain in full (rest from reference TRBV30 and TRBJ1-6): SQTIHQWPATLVQPVGSPLSLECTVEGTSNPNLYWYRQAAGRGLQLLFYSVGIGQISSEVPQNLSASRPQDRQFILSSKKLLLSDSGFYLCAWSGQQDSPLHFGNGTRLTVT.

This clone was counted at least ten times. The read ends 3 residues shy of where the CDR3 ends; the end is completed using the germline J gene. The V call is TRBV2, the J call TRBJ2-5; 7 bases align to TRBD1. J gave up 1 base and V 6 bases, and 11 bases lay outside the gene matches. Germline CDR1 reads SNHLY; CDR2 reads FYNNEI. This CDR3 region has 16 residues. The DNA read from the CDR3 is TGTGCCAGCAGGGTCACCGGGACAGTACCCCAAGAGACC. Protein: CASRVTGTVPQET. The full CDR3 protein is CASRVTGTVPQETQYF.

This clone was counted at least ten times. From the germline J gene comes the end of the CDR3, since the read stops 3 residues before it. The V gene is TRBV12-3 or TRBV12-4, the J gene TRBJ1-5; D might be TRBD1 (6 bases). Deletions cut 7 bases from V and 4 bases from J, with 8 bases between. The CDR3 totals 12 residues. The CDR3 bases that were read are TGTGCCAGCAATCAGGGGAATCAGCCC. Translation gives CASNQGNQP. From start to end, the CDR3 is CASNQGNQPQHF.

This clone has a count of ten or more. The CDR3 goes on 3 residues after the read ends, and that part is filled in from the germline J gene. J is TRBJ1-4 and V is TRBV5-1, with 8 bases matching TRBD1. V shed 3 bases and J 3 bases; nucleotides not matched to a gene: 4. Germline V gives CDR1 SGHRS, CDR2 YFSETQ. The CDR3 is 15 amino acids. The CDR3 is CASSSRGLANEKLFF. The DNA read from the CDR3 is TGCGCCAGCAGCTCCAGGGGGCTTGCTAATGAAAAA.

This clone was counted many times. Coverage ceases 3 residues before the CDR3 finishes, and the germline J gene fills in the end. The chain employs TRBV16 and TRBJ1-4; 7 bases match TRBD1. The ends lost 4 bases at V and 3 bases at J; junction bases unmatched: 8. The germline V gene encodes CDR1 KGHSY and CDR2 FQNENV. CDR3 length: 16 amino acids. The sequenced CDR3 bases are TGTGCCAGCAGCCTACTCCCTGGGACAGCTAATGAAAAA. Translation: CASSLLPGTANEK. The CDR3 in full is CASSLLPGTANEKLFF.

This clone was picked up a small number of times. The read terminates 3 residues before the CDR3 end, so the remaining end is supplied by the germline J gene. The genes are TRBV2 and TRBJ2-1; 10 nucleotides match TRBD2. CDR1 is SNHLY and CDR2 is FYNNEI in the germline V gene. J was trimmed by 3 bases and V by 6 bases; bases with no gene match: 8. The CDR3 consists of 16 residues. The DNA read from the CDR3 is TGTGCCAGCAGACCCAAGACTAGCGGGTACTACAATGAG. Translating it yields CASRPKTSGYYNE. The full CDR3 is CASRPKTSGYYNEQFF.

This clone was observed at least ten times. Sequencing ends 3 residues short of the CDR3 end; the germline J gene provides the rest. V and J are TRBV5-5 and TRBJ2-1; no reliable D call. The CDR3 is 15 amino acids. Germline loops: CDR1 SGHKS, CDR2 YYEKEE (reference sequence). V lost 3 bases and J lost 6, with 16 bases in between. The CDR3 sequence: CASSSLQTLSNEQFF. The DNA read from the CDR3 is TGTGCCAGCAGCTCCCTACAGACCCTAAGCAATGAG.

This clone has a count of ten or more. The read halts 3 residues ahead of the CDR3 end, with the missing end drawn from the germline J gene. The chain recombines TRBV4-1 with TRBJ1-1, with D unclear. V was clipped by 1 base and J by 1 base, with 10 bases between them. The CDR3 totals 15 residues. Germline assignment: CDR1 MGHRA and CDR2 YSYEKL. Here the CDR3 reads CASSQVIGQNTEAFF. The covered CDR3 bases are TGCGCCAGCAGCCAAGTGATAGGGCAGAACACTGAA.

This clone was recorded at least ten times. Coverage ceases 3 residues before the CDR3 finishes, and the germline J gene fills in the end. The V call is TRBV19, the J call TRBJ2-7; maybe TRBD1 (6 bases). The CDR3 length is 15 residues. Trimming took off 3 bases at V and 3 bases at J, with 15 bases between the two ends. Germline loops: CDR1 LNHDA, CDR2 SQIVND (reference sequence). The CDR3 spells CASSIEYRAYYEQYF. Partial CDR3 DNA: TGTGCCAGTAGTATCGAGTACAGGGCTTACTACGAG.

This clone occurred a few times. The read comes to an end 3 residues before the CDR3 does, leaving the germline J gene to fill in the end. The J gene is TRBJ1-2, the V gene TRBV11-2, with 7 bases matching TRBD1. Unmatched junction bases numbered 7, after V lost 5 bases and J lost 4 bases. The CDR3 runs to 14 residues. CDR1 is SGHAT, CDR2 FQNNGV, per germline. This CDR3 is CASSPDRPAYGYTF. CDR3 DNA (partial): TGTGCCAGCAGCCCGGACAGGCCGGCCTATGGC.

This clone was observed many times. Partial CDR3 DNA: TGCGCCAGCACCCTTCTCGGGACAGGGGTAACCCAAGAGACC. Protein sequence: CASTLLGTGVTQET. The whole CDR3 protein is CASTLLGTGVTQETQYF. The V and J genes are TRBV5-1 and TRBJ2-5, with TRBD1 matching over 10 bases. The read ends 3 residues before the CDR3 terminus; that terminus is restored from the germline J gene. CDR1 and CDR2 (germline): SGHRS, YFSETQ. The ends lost 6 bases at V and 1 base at J; junction bases unmatched: 12. CDR3 size: 17 residues.